The present T cell receptor (beta chain) was sequenced within a study of blood T cell repertoires in COVID-19. Overall study: Sites across the United States, Italy and Spain contributed samples from acute and convalescent COVID-19. PBMCs, B-cell-depleted T cells, or T cells were the source of the cDNA or gDNA that made up the material.

This CDR3 is 13 amino acids long. V lost 8 bases, J lost 5 bases, and 8 bases stayed unmatched. Per the germline V gene, CDR1 is SNHLY and CDR2 is FYNNEI. Per the authors' pipeline: Amplified reference gene primers provided the basis for estimating nucleated cell counts. The repertoire was sequenced with immunoSEQ multiplex PCR; TCRdb's copy has only in-frame clones and lacks some. The D gene and trimming were derived from the DNA, and the V and J assignments and clone size from that table. The sample lists 110,000 to 150,000 clones, approximately 86% occurring once. This chain links TRBV2 with TRBJ1-2; 7 bases map to TRBD1. This receptor was obtained from a human donor in a cohort sampled during active COVID-19. Sequencing input: peripheral blood. In DNA, the CDR3 is TGTGCCAGCGGGTACCAGGGGGATTATGGCTACACCTTC. Translated, it gives CASGYQGDYGYTF.